This T cell receptor beta chain was sequenced in a study of T cell changes during pregnancy in multiple sclerosis. TCRdb keeps only in-frame clones here, not all; method: immunoSEQ multiplex PCR. The sample yields around 62,000 clones, just over 90% seen once. With V trimmed by 1 base and J by 0 bases, 3 bases remained unmatched. The CDR3 contains 15 residues. Germline loops: CDR1 LGHNA, CDR2 YSLEER. This material consisted of peripheral blood, taken in the third trimester of pregnancy. The rearrangement joins TRBV4-3 to TRBJ2-7, with 7 bases fitting TRBD1. This TCR derives from a female donor with multiple sclerosis, enrolled in a pregnancy study. For the CDR3, the DNA is TGCGCCAGCAGCCAAGGGGACAGTGCCTCCTACGAGCAGTACTTC. Translating it yields CASSQGDSASYEQYF.